These 20 T cell receptor beta chains originate from one sample sequenced in a study of tumor and adjacent non-tumor tissue in lung cancer. This sample's RNA came from whole unsorted tissue. The library came from three nested PCR rounds adapted from ARM-PCR protocols. Each CDR3 protein gets one entry after TCRdb re-called the multiplex PCR reads with MiXCR. This table holds 200,000 to 250,000 distinct CDR3 sequences, about two thirds found once. Sequencing was performed on lung tumor tissue. The receptors shown here come from a man in his 60s with non-small cell lung cancer.

CDR3 protein: CASSPRGRDYRYNEQFF. As DNA, the CDR3 is TGTGCCAGCAGCCCCAGGGGTCGGGATTACCGTTACAATGAGCAGTTCTTC. The chain employs TRBV5-6 and TRBJ2-1, with D possibly TRBD1 on 6 matching bases. The CDR3 has 17 residues. Germline V gene data show CDR1 as SGHDT and CDR2 as YYEEEE. With 4 bases removed from V and 4 bases from J, the gap between germline ends came to 21 bases.

This clonotype was counted a few times. The V gene is TRBV11-2, the J gene TRBJ2-7; TRBD2 matches 7 bases. The V gene end was trimmed by 1 base and the J gene end by 2 bases; junction bases not matched to a gene: 5. Per the germline V gene, CDR1 is SGHAT and CDR2 is FQNNGV. The CDR3 consists of 15 residues. CDR3: CASSLAGGPPYEQYF. As DNA, the CDR3 is TGTGCCAGCAGCTTAGCGGGAGGTCCCCCCTACGAGCAGTACTTC.

This clonotype was counted at least ten times. This chain joins TRBV20-1 and TRBJ2-3; D is undetermined. The V end was cut by 1 base, the J end by 4 bases, with 15 bases between. CDR1 DFQATT and CDR2 SNEGSKA come from the germline V gene (reference sequence). This CDR3 is built from 15 residues. The CDR3 loop reads CSARGLAVGADTQYF. CDR3 coding DNA: TGCAGTGCTAGAGGCCTCGCGGTGGGCGCAGATACGCAGTATTTT.

With respect to this clonotype: One end of the junction is discordant with germline, which a read error may explain. The gene calls are TRBV6-2 or TRBV6-3 and TRBJ2-7; 7 bases line up with TRBD2. This CDR3 comprises 14 residues. Per the germline V gene, CDR1 is MNHEY and CDR2 is SVGEGT. CDR3 in amino acids: CASISLLASYEHHF. CDR3 nucleotide sequence: TGTGCCAGCATTTCCCTACTAGCGTCATACGAGCATCACTTC.

In its sample, this clonotype was seen once. One end of the junction does not line up with germline, which may come from a read error. This chain uses TRBV6-1 with TRBJ1-5; no clear D. The CDR3 spans 18 residues. CDR1 MNHNS and CDR2 SASEGT come from the germline V gene. The CDR3, as DNA: TGTGCCAGCAGTGACCCTGAAAGACAAGATTATAGCGATCAGCCCCAGCATTTT. Its protein is CASSDPERQDYSDQPQHF.

The table lists this clonotype with a count of one. A read error may account for a junction end that differs from germline. The J gene is TRBJ2-7, the V gene TRBV20-1; TRBD1 might be the D (6 bases). The CDR3 is 12 amino acids. CDR1 is DFQATT and CDR2 is SNEGSKA in the germline V gene (reference sequence). CDR3 amino acids: CNAVRDKGEQYF. The CDR3, as DNA: TGCAATGCTGTCCGGGACAAAGGCGAGCAGTACTTC.

This clonotype occurred a few times. The chain joins TRBV7-9 to TRBJ1-4, with 7 nucleotides matching TRBD1. The V segment lost 1 base and the J segment 7 bases; nucleotides outside the gene matches: 3. The CDR3 contains 14 residues. Germline V lookup: CDR1 SEHNR, CDR2 FQNEAQ (reference sequence). CDR3 DNA: TGTGCCAGCAGCTTAGAGGGGGCGCGTGAAAAACTGTTTTTT. Protein sequence: CASSLEGAREKLFF.

V is TRBV10-1 and J is TRBJ2-7, with no clear D. V was clipped by 11 bases and J by 0 bases, with 17 bases between them. This CDR3 has 14 residues. Looked up from germline, CDR1 is WNHNN and CDR2 is SYGVQD (reference sequence). This CDR3 is CARILCLSSYEQYF. The DNA for the CDR3 is TGCGCCCGCATCTTGTGTCTGAGCTCCTACGAGCAGTACTTC.

With respect to this clonotype: A junction end diverges from the germline sequence, so it may reflect a read error. The chain carries TRBV20-1 and TRBJ2-5; D gene ambiguous. Germline assignment: CDR1 DFQATT and CDR2 SNEGSKA (reference sequence). CDR3 length: 14 amino acids. The CDR3 DNA follows: TGCAGTGTTAGACTCGCCTTCACCTCGGAGACCCAGTACTTC. Protein product: CSVRLAFTSETQYF.

V gene TRBV4-3 combines with J gene TRBJ2-1; D possibly corresponds to TRBD2 (6 bases). Germline V gene data show CDR1 as LGHNA and CDR2 as YSLEER. The CDR3 has 16 residues. V lost 4 bases, J lost 7 bases, and 20 bases lay in between. CDR3 in amino acids: CASSLDLLAGWNEQFF. The CDR3 nucleotides read TGCGCCAGCAGCCTAGATTTACTAGCTGGATGGAATGAGCAGTTCTTC.

The chain joins TRBV12-3 or TRBV12-4 to TRBJ1-5, with D perhaps matching TRBD1 (6 bases). The CDR3 is made up of 14 amino acids. The V gene lost 3 bases and the J gene lost 4 bases, with 10 bases spanning the gap. CDR3 nucleotide sequence: TGTGCCAGCAGTTTCGGGACAAGGAATCAGCCCCAGCATTTT. This translates into CASSFGTRNQPQHF.

As regards this clonotype: The junction does not match germline at one end; this may be a read error. The chain combines TRBV11-2 with TRBJ1-3; D ambiguous. CDR1 SGHAT and CDR2 FQNNGV come from the germline V gene. The CDR3 sequence is 16 residues long. The CDR3 bases are TGTGCCAGCACCATAGAGGGATATCTCTCTGGAAGCACCATATATTTT. Residues: CASTIEGYLSGSTIYF.

The chain combines TRBV30 with TRBJ2-1, with 7 bases matching TRBD1. The CDR3 sequence is 13 residues long. Trimming removed 5 bases from V and 4 bases from J; junction bases left unmatched: 5. In germline, CDR1 is GTSNPN, CDR2 SVGIG (reference sequence). The CDR3 region has the DNA TGTGCCTGGGCCCGGGACAGATACAATGAGCAGTTCTTC. It specifies CAWARDRYNEQFF. Full variable domain (remainder filled in from reference TRBV30 and TRBJ2-1): SQTIHQWPATLVQPVGSPLSLECTVEGTSNPNLYWYRQAAGRGLQLLFYSVGIGQISSEVPQNLSASRPQDRQFILSSKKLLLSDSGFYLCAWARDRYNEQFFGPGTRLTVL.

This clonotype was seen a handful of times. Given the absence of the conserved phenylalanine or tryptophan at the CDR3 end, a read error is likely. V and J are TRBV11-3 and TRBJ1-2; D is unresolved. The CDR3 runs to 14 residues. CDR1 and CDR2 (germline): SGHNT, YENEEA. CDR3 nucleotide sequence: TGTGCAAGCAGCCTGACACCGGCGACCTACGGCTACACCCTC. Its protein product is CASSLTPATYGYTL.

Remarks on this clonotype: A junction boundary mismatches the germline segment, possibly from a read error. J is TRBJ1-2 and V is TRBV20-1; D not resolved. Germline loops: CDR1 DFQATT, CDR2 SNEGSKA (reference sequence). This CDR3 region has 13 residues. The CDR3 nucleotides are TGCAGTGCTCCGAGGCGGGGTGAAGATGGCTGCACCTTC. As protein: CSAPRRGEDGCTF.

A single count supports this clonotype. The chain uses TRBV10-1 and TRBJ2-5; 9 bases match TRBD2. Unmatched junction bases numbered 11, after V lost 7 bases and J lost 5 bases. The CDR3 spans 15 residues. Germline CDR1 and CDR2: WNHNN and SYGVQD (reference sequence). The CDR3 region has the DNA TGCGCCAGCAATGATACCCTAGCGGGACGGGAGACCCAGTACTTC. It translates to CASNDTLAGRETQYF.

Regarding this clonotype: Possible read error: a much larger clone is one base away. The V gene is TRBV5-4, the J gene TRBJ2-7; D is perhaps TRBD1 or TRBD2 (5 bases each). The CDR3 has 14 residues. Germline-derived CDR1 and CDR2 are SGHNT and YYREEE (reference sequence). CDR3: CTSSLGDGIREQYF. CDR3 in DNA: TGTACCAGCAGCTTGGGGGACGGGATACGCGAGCAGTACTTC.

In the case of this clonotype: Lacking the conserved final phenylalanine or tryptophan, this CDR3 likely reflects a read error. The CDR3 protein is CASSLGSQPGETQYL. DNA of the CDR3: TGCGCCAGCAGCCTAGGCAGCCAACCTGGGGAGACCCAGTACTTG. The gene calls are TRBV4-3 and TRBJ2-5; D is unresolved. The CDR3 runs to 15 residues. The germline CDR1 and CDR2 sequences are LGHNA and YSLEER. Trimming removed 4 bases from V and 5 bases from J, with 17 bases in between.

Comment on this clonotype: A read error may be the cause here, since a much bigger clone is one base away. The chain combines TRBV20-1 with TRBJ2-1, with 11 nucleotides matching TRBD1. The germline V gene has CDR1 DFQATT and CDR2 SNEGSKA (reference sequence). The CDR3 covers 15 residues. V shed 5 bases and J 7 bases; nucleotides not matched to a gene: 10. The CDR3 DNA reads as TGCAGTGCTTCCGGGACAGGGGGTTTATTGAATGAGCAGTTCTTC. Amino acid sequence: CSASGTGGLLNEQFF.

Of note for this clonotype: Its ends do not fully match the called genes, so a read error is possible. This chain connects TRBV11-3 to TRBJ2-2; tentative D call: TRBD2 (6 bases). This CDR3 region has 17 residues. Germline V gene sequence: CDR1 SGHNT, CDR2 YENEEA. DNA of the CDR3: TGTGCCAGCAGCTTTCCCCTGGAACTAGCAGGCACCGGGGAGCTGTTGTTT. It specifies CASSFPLELAGTGELLF.